Below, one T cell receptor (beta chain) is given with its context. What it binds is unknown. The data are from a study of shared clonotypes between healthy human individuals. Sequenced by immunoSEQ multiplex PCR; TCRdb stores in-frame clones only, minus some. The table shows about 2.4 million clones, with 85% to 95% occurring only once. Whole-study findings and limits: A small donor pool kept down the genetic and exposure-history diversity that was represented. Sample collection involved blood only; tissue repertoires are likely different.

Germline CDR1 is MRHNA and CDR2 is SNTAGT. The CDR3 contains 17 residues. Trimming took 5 bases from V and 2 from J; bases not matched to a gene: 7. The V call is TRBV6-4, the J call TRBJ2-1; 12 nucleotides align to TRBD2. What was sequenced was naive CD4+ T cells sorted from blood. Indicated subset: CD45RA+ positively selected. This TCR derives from a man aged 18 to 29 in good health. The CDR3 is CASSPPSGRAPYNEQFF. The CDR3 coding sequence is TGTGCCAGCAGTCCCCCTAGCGGGAGGGCGCCCTACAATGAGCAGTTCTTC.